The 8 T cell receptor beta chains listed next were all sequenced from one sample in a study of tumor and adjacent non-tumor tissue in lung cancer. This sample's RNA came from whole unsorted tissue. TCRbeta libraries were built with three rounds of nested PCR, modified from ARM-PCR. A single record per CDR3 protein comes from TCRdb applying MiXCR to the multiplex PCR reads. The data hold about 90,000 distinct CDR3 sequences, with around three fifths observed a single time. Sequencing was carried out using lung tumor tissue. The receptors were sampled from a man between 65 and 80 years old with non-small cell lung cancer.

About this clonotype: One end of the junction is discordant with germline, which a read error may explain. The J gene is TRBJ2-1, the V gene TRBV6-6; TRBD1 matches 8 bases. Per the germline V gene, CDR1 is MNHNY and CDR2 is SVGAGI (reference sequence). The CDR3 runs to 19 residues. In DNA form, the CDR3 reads TGTGCCAGCAATTACTCGAGCCTACAGGGGGACTCAAAGGTCAATGACCAGTTCTTC. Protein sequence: CASNYSSLQGDSKVNDQFF.

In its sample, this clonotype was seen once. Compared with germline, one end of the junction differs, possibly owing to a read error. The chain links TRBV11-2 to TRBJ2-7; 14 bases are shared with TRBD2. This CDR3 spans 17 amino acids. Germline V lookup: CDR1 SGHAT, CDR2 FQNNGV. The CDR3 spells CASSLYPGLAGVREQYF. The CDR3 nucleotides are TGTGCGAGCAGTTTATATCCGGGACTAGCGGGAGTTCGCGAGCAGTACTTC.

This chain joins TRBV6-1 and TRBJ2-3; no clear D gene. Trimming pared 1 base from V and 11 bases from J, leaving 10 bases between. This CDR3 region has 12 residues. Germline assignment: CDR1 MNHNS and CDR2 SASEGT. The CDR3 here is CASSEDPAMQYF. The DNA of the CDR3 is TGTGCCAGCAGTGAAGACCCAGCTATGCAGTATTTT.

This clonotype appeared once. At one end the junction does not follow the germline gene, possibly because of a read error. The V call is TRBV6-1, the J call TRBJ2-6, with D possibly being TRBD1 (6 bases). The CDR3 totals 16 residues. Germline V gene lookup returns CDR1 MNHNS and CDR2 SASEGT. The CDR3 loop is CASSAEDSFGANVLTF. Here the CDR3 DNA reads TGTGCCAGTAGTGCTGAGGACAGCTTTGGGGCCAACGTCCTGACTTTC.

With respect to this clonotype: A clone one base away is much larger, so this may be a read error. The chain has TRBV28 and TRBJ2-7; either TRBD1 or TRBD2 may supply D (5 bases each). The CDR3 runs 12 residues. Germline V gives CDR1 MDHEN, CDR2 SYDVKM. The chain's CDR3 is CASSILRDEHYF. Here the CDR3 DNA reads TGTGCCAGCAGTATCCTCAGGGACGAGCATTACTTC.

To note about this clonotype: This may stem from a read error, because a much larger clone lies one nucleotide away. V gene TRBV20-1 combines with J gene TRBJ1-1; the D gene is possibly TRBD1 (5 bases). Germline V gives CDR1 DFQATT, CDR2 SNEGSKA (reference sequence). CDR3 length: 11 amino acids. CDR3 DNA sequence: TGCAGTACTAGAGGGACGGCTGAAGCTTTCTTT. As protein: CSTRGTAEAFF.

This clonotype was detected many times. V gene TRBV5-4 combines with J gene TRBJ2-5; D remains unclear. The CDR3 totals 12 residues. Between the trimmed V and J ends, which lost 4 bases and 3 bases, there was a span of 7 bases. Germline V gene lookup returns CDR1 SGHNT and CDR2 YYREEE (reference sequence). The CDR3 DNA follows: TGTGCCAGCAGCCGCCAGGAAGAGACCCAGTACTTC. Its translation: CASSRQEETQYF.

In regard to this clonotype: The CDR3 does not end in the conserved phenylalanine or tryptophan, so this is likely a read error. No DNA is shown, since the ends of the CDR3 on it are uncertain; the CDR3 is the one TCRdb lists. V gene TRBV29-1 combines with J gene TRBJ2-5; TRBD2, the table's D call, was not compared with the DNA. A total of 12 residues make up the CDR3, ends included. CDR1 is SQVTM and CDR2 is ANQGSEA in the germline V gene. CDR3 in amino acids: CSGGTPERTQYL.